A single sample is the source of the 8 T cell receptor beta chains below, sequenced in a study of shared clonotypes between healthy human individuals. TCRdb keeps only in-frame clones here, not all; method: immunoSEQ multiplex PCR. The data contain 1.5 million to 1.9 million clones, 98% of them singletons. Source material: naive CD4+ T cells sorted from blood. Specified subset: CD45RA+ positively selected. These receptors were obtained from a man under 40 in good health.

The rearrangement links TRBV6-5 to TRBJ2-3, with unresolved D. This CDR3 comprises 15 residues. Germline V gene data show CDR1 as MNHEY and CDR2 as SVGAGI. V was pared by 2 bases and J by 1 base, with 10 bases between. CDR3: CASSYNYKRTDTQYF. The CDR3 DNA is TGTGCCAGCAGTTACAACTACAAACGCACAGATACGCAGTATTTT.

The V call is TRBV25-1, the J call TRBJ2-5; TRBD1 or TRBD2 may be the D gene (5 bases each). Trimming removed 0 bases at V and 5 bases at J, with 13 bases between. The CDR3 sequence is 15 residues long. Germline V gene lookup returns CDR1 MGHDK and CDR2 SYGVNS. The CDR3 sequence is CASSEYGGGGETQYF. CDR3 in DNA: TGTGCCAGCAGTGAATATGGGGGTGGTGGGGAGACCCAGTACTTC.

The rearrangement links TRBV14 to TRBJ2-6; TRBD1 is a possible D gene (5 bases). Germline-derived CDR1 and CDR2 are SGHDN and FVKESK. The CDR3 sequence is 14 residues long. V gave up 7 bases and J gave up 2 bases, with 9 bases separating them. CDR3 DNA sequence: TGTGCCAGCACCATGGGGCCTGGGGCCAACGTCCTGACTTTC. Translated, it gives CASTMGPGANVLTF.

The chain carries TRBV19 and TRBJ1-5; D unclear. The V gene lost 9 bases and the J gene lost 2 bases, with 14 bases spanning the gap. This CDR3 has 14 amino acids. From germline, CDR1 is LNHDA and CDR2 SQIVND (reference sequence). The DNA for the CDR3 is TGTGCCAGCACCCTCGGGGTCCGCAATCAGCCCCAGCATTTT. Protein: CASTLGVRNQPQHF.

V gene TRBV19 combines with J gene TRBJ2-7; TRBD1 agrees at 7 bases. V lost 6 bases and J lost 3; bases outside the gene matches: 8. The germline CDR1 and CDR2 sequences are LNHDA and SQIVND (reference sequence). The CDR3 is 14 residues long. The CDR3 spells CASRATGRNYEQYF. The CDR3 DNA reads TGTGCCAGTAGGGCGACAGGGAGAAACTACGAGCAGTACTTC.

This chain joins TRBV15 and TRBJ2-1, with D possibly being TRBD2 (5 bases). Between the trimmed V and J ends, which lost 4 bases and 7 bases, there was a span of 14 bases. The CDR3 has 14 amino acids. Germline CDR1 LNHNV, CDR2 YYDKDF (reference sequence). CDR3 loop: CATSKFPGTNEQFF. CDR3 coding DNA: TGTGCCACCAGCAAGTTCCCGGGAACAAATGAGCAGTTCTTC.

The chain carries TRBV9 and TRBJ1-2; TRBD1 is a possible D gene (6 bases). CDR3 length equals 14 residues. The ends were cut back, 4 bases at V and 1 base at J, with 11 bases in the middle. The V gene's germline CDR1 is SGDLS and CDR2 YYNGEE. In DNA, the CDR3 is TGTGCCAGCAGCCCTAAGGGGGATAACTATGGCTACACCTTC. It translates to CASSPKGDNYGYTF.

A single count supports this clone. V and J are TRBV5-6 and TRBJ2-5; tentative D call: TRBD1 (8 bases). In germline, CDR1 is SGHDT, CDR2 YYEEEE. V was cut by 4 bases and J by 2 bases, with 18 bases left in between. CDR3 length: 16 residues. CDR3 DNA: TGTGCCAGCAGCCCCGACAGGGGACTACTTCAAGAGACCCAGTACTTC. Translating it yields CASSPDRGLLQETQYF.